The 20 T cell receptor beta chains reported below all come from one sample, sequenced in a study of follicular helper T cells after annual influenza vaccination (dated by TCRdb to about 2017). Libraries were prepared through the immunoSEQ multiplex PCR assay. TCRdb mirrors the immuneACCESS table, restricted to in-frame sequences. Some clones are absent from its copies; in checked studies, under half trace to an unresolved V gene, and the reason for the others is unknown. The sample table records some 13,000 clones; approximately 80% of these occur just once. The top ten constitute roughly 0.44% of the sample. This specimen's time point label, interpreted: 2015-2016 season, pre-vaccination. The sample was CXCR5- memory CD4+ T cells sorted from blood, taken on the day of influenza vaccination. The cell subset or site tag for this specimen amounts to: CXCR5- memory CD4 T cells. All receptors come from an adult who received the influenza vaccine.

This CDR3 is CATSRGVSSYNSPLHF. In DNA form, the CDR3 reads TGTGCCACCAGCAGAGGAGTCAGCTCCTATAATTCACCCCTCCACTTT. The rearrangement joins TRBV15 to TRBJ1-6; D gene uncertain. In germline, CDR1 is LNHNV, CDR2 YYDKDF (reference sequence). The CDR3 extends over 16 amino acids. With 1 base removed from V and 0 bases from J, the gap between germline ends came to 7 bases.

V gene TRBV7-9 combines with J gene TRBJ1-1, with a tentative D call TRBD1 (5 bases). The V gene lost 1 base and the J gene lost 1 base, with 7 bases spanning the gap. The CDR3 runs 14 residues. CDR1 SEHNR and CDR2 FQNEAQ come from the germline V gene (reference sequence). CDR3: CASSLVGANTEAFF. Here the CDR3 DNA reads TGTGCCAGCAGCTTAGTTGGGGCGAACACTGAAGCTTTCTTT.

This chain joins TRBV6-6 and TRBJ2-3; the match to TRBD2 covers 10 bases. The CDR3 length is 14 residues. Germline CDR1 reads MNHNY; CDR2 reads SVGAGI (reference sequence). Trimming at V came to 6 bases and at J to 6 bases, leaving 6 bases not matched to a gene. The CDR3 DNA reads TGTGCCAGCAGACCCCAGCGGGGGGGCGATACGCAGTATTTT. It is translated as CASRPQRGGDTQYF.

This clone came up once. The chain carries TRBV6-6 and TRBJ2-7; 12 nucleotides agree with TRBD1. CDR1 is MNHNY and CDR2 is SVGAGI in the germline V gene (reference sequence). This CDR3 contains 12 residues. Trimming removed 2 bases from V and 13 bases from J; junction bases left unmatched: 3. The CDR3 loop reads CASSYEGTGGYF. As DNA, the CDR3 is TGTGCCAGCAGTTACGAGGGGACAGGGGGCTACTTC.

The chain has TRBV28 and TRBJ1-2, with a possible D match to TRBD1 (5 bases). This CDR3 contains 13 residues. Germline V gives CDR1 MDHEN, CDR2 SYDVKM. V shed 6 bases and J shed 4 bases, with 12 bases lying between them. CDR3 DNA: TGTGCCAGCAGGCCCGGGACGGGCTATGGCTACACCTTC. It encodes CASRPGTGYGYTF.

This chain links TRBV5-1 with TRBJ2-6; D is unresolved. The CDR3 covers 14 residues. Per germline, CDR1 SGHRS and CDR2 YFSETQ. Trimming took 4 bases from V and 3 from J, leaving 8 bases between them. The chain's CDR3 is CASSPLVGANVLTF. The CDR3 DNA sequence: TGCGCCAGCAGCCCCCTAGTTGGGGCCAACGTCCTGACTTTC.

The genes are TRBV7-2 and TRBJ2-3; TRBD2 matches at 11 bases. Germline CDR1 reads SGHTA; CDR2 reads FQGNSA. This CDR3 contains 17 residues. Trimming cost V 2 bases and J 6 bases; bases outside gene matches: 10. Here the CDR3 DNA reads TGTGCCAGCAGCTTAAACCCGACTAGCGGGGCCGAGGATACGCAGTATTTT. This codes for CASSLNPTSGAEDTQYF.

The CDR3 spells CASSPPGLAGGMTDTQYF. In DNA form, the CDR3 reads TGCGCCAGCAGCCCTCCGGGACTAGCGGGGGGGATGACAGATACGCAGTATTTT. The V and J genes are TRBV5-1 and TRBJ2-3, with 16 bases fitting TRBD2. The CDR3 runs to 18 residues. V lost 4 bases and J lost 3; bases outside the gene matches: 8. CDR1 is SGHRS, CDR2 YFSETQ, per germline.

V usage is TRBV30 and J usage is TRBJ1-5; D unclear. Germline assignment: CDR1 GTSNPN and CDR2 SVGIG (reference sequence). V dropped 2 bases and J dropped 2 bases, with 7 bases sitting between them. This CDR3 has 13 residues. CDR3 nucleotide sequence: TGTGCCTGGAGTCGCAAAGGCAATCAGCCCCAGCATTTT. Protein sequence: CAWSRKGNQPQHF.

The chain has TRBV30 and TRBJ2-1, with 10 bases lining up with TRBD2. The V gene's germline CDR1 is GTSNPN and CDR2 SVGIG (reference sequence). The V segment lost 0 bases and the J segment 6 bases; nucleotides outside the gene matches: 8. CDR3 size: 16 residues. The DNA of the CDR3 is TGTGCCTGGAGTGTACTTCAGCGGGGGGGTGTCAATGAGCAGTTCTTC. Protein sequence: CAWSVLQRGGVNEQFF.

V gene TRBV6-5 combines with J gene TRBJ1-6, with unresolved D. The CDR3 covers 14 residues. Germline V CDR1 and CDR2: MNHEY, SVGAGI. Trimming stripped 8 bases from V and 13 bases from J, with 21 bases between. As DNA, the CDR3 is TGTGCCAGCGGGTTCGCCGGATCTTTTTCGCCCCTCCACTTT. It is translated as CASGFAGSFSPLHF.

The chain has TRBV9 and TRBJ1-6; 10 bases agree with TRBD1. From germline, CDR1 is SGDLS and CDR2 YYNGEE. The ends lost 4 bases at V and 6 bases at J; junction bases unmatched: 7. The CDR3 totals 16 residues. The DNA for the CDR3 is TGTGCCAGCAGCTCTCAGGACAGGGGGACTAATTCACCCCTCCACTTT. This codes for CASSSQDRGTNSPLHF.

V usage is TRBV19 and J usage is TRBJ1-2, with D perhaps matching TRBD1 (5 bases). V was trimmed by 3 bases and J by 2 bases, leaving 16 bases between them. Germline values: CDR1 LNHDA, CDR2 SQIVND (reference sequence). The CDR3 contains 16 residues. CDR3 sequence (DNA): TGTGCCAGTAGTATTCTAAGGGGCGAATGGAACTATGGCTACACCTTC. Its translation is CASSILRGEWNYGYTF.

The V and J genes are TRBV6-1 and TRBJ2-5; 8 bases agree with TRBD1. From germline, CDR1 is MNHNS and CDR2 SASEGT. Germline trimming cut 6 bases from V and 5 bases from J; bases unmatched to any gene: 5. The CDR3 extends over 13 amino acids. DNA of the CDR3: TGTGCCAGCAGCGGACAGGGAGGCGAGACCCAGTACTTC. Protein sequence: CASSGQGGETQYF.

This chain joins TRBV4-1 and TRBJ1-3; D unclear. The CDR3 has 15 amino acids. CDR1 and CDR2 from the germline V gene are MGHRA and YSYEKL. V lost 0 bases to trimming and J lost 4 bases, with 10 bases between them. The CDR3 region is CASSQDRGFGNTIYF. The CDR3, as DNA: TGCGCCAGCAGCCAAGATCGGGGATTCGGAAACACCATATATTTT.

This clone was found once. The chain joins TRBV2 to TRBJ2-3; 11 bases fit TRBD2. The CDR3 runs to 18 residues. CDR1 is SNHLY and CDR2 is FYNNEI in the germline V gene. Unmatched junction bases numbered 14, after V lost 9 bases and J lost 0 bases. The CDR3 bases are TGTGCCAGTAGTTGGCCACTAGCGGGGGCCCTTAGCACAGATACGCAGTATTTT. Translating gives CASSWPLAGALSTDTQYF.

The chain is built from TRBV18 and TRBJ2-7; 8 bases map to TRBD2. With 3 bases clipped from V and 1 base from J, the junction kept 2 bases outside the gene matches. The CDR3 contains 14 residues. Germline-derived CDR1 and CDR2 are KGHSH and LQKENI. The chain's CDR3 is CASSPGGGSYEQYF. The CDR3 nucleotides are TGTGCCAGCTCACCGGGCGGGGGGTCCTACGAGCAGTACTTC.

The chain combines TRBV5-8 with TRBJ1-4; D possibly corresponds to TRBD1 (5 bases). With 4 bases removed from V and 0 bases from J, the gap between germline ends came to 10 bases. Germline V gene lookup returns CDR1 SGHTS and CDR2 YDEGEE. The CDR3 is made up of 15 amino acids. The CDR3, as DNA: TGTGCCAGCAGCCCTCAGGGTGCAACTAATGAAAAACTGTTTTTT. It encodes CASSPQGATNEKLFF.

This chain joins TRBV5-4 and TRBJ2-5, with 13 bases matching TRBD2. CDR3 length: 18 amino acids. Germline values: CDR1 SGHNT, CDR2 YYREEE (reference sequence). The J segment lost 3 bases and the V segment lost 4 bases, leaving 12 bases of the junction unmatched. The CDR3 loop reads CASSIGTSGNKNEETQYF. The CDR3 bases are TGTGCCAGCAGCATAGGGACTAGCGGGAACAAGAACGAAGAGACCCAGTACTTC.

This chain connects TRBV29-1 to TRBJ2-1; 14 positions agree with TRBD2. CDR1 SQVTM and CDR2 ANQGSEA come from the germline V gene. J gave up 15 bases and V 2 bases, and 9 bases lay outside the gene matches. The CDR3 extends over 14 amino acids. The CDR3 here is CSVELTSGGAGRFF. The CDR3 DNA is TGCAGCGTTGAATTGACTAGCGGGGGGGCCGGTCGGTTCTTC.